This T cell receptor (beta chain) was identified during a study of T cells in Graves' hyperthyroidism and ophthalmopathy (dated 2019 in TCRdb). Context from the whole study: Peripheral blood samples were taken at the time of initial diagnosis, prior to any treatment. To identify TCR V-J signatures that set the groups apart, the researchers used a discovery cohort of 100 patients, made up of 40 to 45 with Graves' ophthalmopathy and about 60 with stable Graves' hyperthyroidism. Prospective prediction of ophthalmopathy was tested in an independent validation cohort of under 20 hyperthyroidism patients and 15 to 17 patients who later progressed to ophthalmopathy. The 100 or so discovery patients were randomly split 7:3 into training and test sets. In addition, the study compared T-cell repertoires in thyroid tissue and in blood from several Graves' hyperthyroidism patients. Once sampling was done, hyperthyroidism patients were given methimazole at a starting dose of 30 mg daily, whereas ophthalmopathy patients were given high-dose intravenous methylprednisolone. The paper describes TCR Vbeta CDR3 sequencing of roughly 130 peripheral blood samples, made up of under 50 ophthalmopathy patients, roughly 75 hyperthyroidism patients and roughly 17 progressor patients. Paper-wide results and their limitations: Blood samples also contained most of the expanded thyroid clonotypes (frequency above 0.001), which suggests that blood repertoires may reflect thyroid immune responses. Sample size was not statistically predetermined, and blinding of investigators to group allocation was not performed. A model built on a 13 V-J signature distinguished ophthalmopathy from stable hyperthyroidism, reaching 87.88% sensitivity and under 84% specificity in cross-validation and 80%/75% in testing. In validation, the model predicted progression to ophthalmopathy a median of approximately 6.6 months before onset, with approximately 71% sensitivity and just under 75% specificity.

A patient counted as having stable Graves' hyperthyroidism if no progression to ophthalmopathy occurred over 18 months of follow-up. Hyperthyroidism patients were aged 18 to 65 years and newly diagnosed, with disease duration of less than 2 months. The study excluded patients with uncontrolled infections, other autoimmune diseases, pregnancy or lactation. Diagnoses were based on clinical symptoms, serum thyroxine and TRAb, thyroid ultrasound and orbital computed tomography. PBMCs were isolated from more than 9 ml of fresh peripheral blood by Ficoll-Paque density gradient centrifugation. Total RNA was extracted using Trizol reagent, and RNA quality was assessed on an Agilent 2100 Bioanalyzer. This clonotype was counted between two and nine times. Its antigen is still unknown. One base away there is no much larger clone; base qualities are not given. V sheds 3 bases and J sheds 0 bases, leaving 6 bases between their ends. The CDR1 and CDR2 encoded by the germline V gene (reference sequence) are PRHDT and FYEKMQ. The cysteine opens and the phenylalanine closes a CDR3 of 15 amino acids. Solely the CDR3 DNA is kept, with 45 bases framed from the first base.

TCR beta CDR3 regions were amplified from RNA transcripts. The TCR CDR3 was subjected to a first round of RT-PCR using the HTBI primer set and the Qiagen OneStep RT-PCR kit. The libraries were constructed in a second round of multiplex PCR and then size-selected and purified. Paired-end sequencing of the libraries was performed with 100 bp reads on an Illumina HiSeq2000. In the source study's methods: Raw data were processed with SOAPnuke, discarding reads with adapters, uncalled bases, mean Phred below 15, or no exact constant-primer or identifier match. COPE v1.2.5 was used to merge high-quality paired reads, and clonotypes were defined as unique nucleotide sequences. Clonotypes were aligned to IMGT TRBV, TRBD and TRBJ reference segments using MiTCR v1.1. Only V-J combinations with frequency above 0.0001, covering 99% to 99.2% of repertoires, were analysed. A TCS score was defined as the ratio of F50 (clonal expansion) to E x V (chaos), with BLOSUM62-based TCRdist applied between CDR3 peptides within each V-J. Welch's t-statistics and random forest reduced fewer than 550 V-J features to fewer than 15, which were used in a naive Bayes classifier (R e1071). TCRdb itself trimmed the public reads at Q25 with fastp, ran MiXCR and retained productive beta chains. One record per CDR3 amino acid sequence lists the most common genes and DNA. These V and J calls originate from TCRdb's pipeline instead of the authors' own analysis. In this sample the table shows more than 450,000 distinct CDR3 sequences, around 15% of which occur a single time. The top ten hold approximately 15% of the sample.

The V and J segments used are TRBV13 and TRBJ2-6; matching of 5 bases hints at TRBD1 as the D gene. The TCR originated in a woman in her thirties or forties with Graves' hyperthyroidism. The sequencing input was blood. The CDR3 here reads CASSFDSSGANVLTF. The DNA sequence is as follows: TGTGCCAGCAGCTTCGACAGCTCTGGGGCCAACGTCCTGACTTTC.